Shown below are 20 T cell receptor beta chains from a single sample sequenced in a study of spatial heterogeneity in lung cancer. In TCRdb, the 5' RACE reads were re-called with MiXCR into one record per CDR3 protein. The data show tens of thousands of distinct CDR3 sequences, more than 6.5% seen once. The sample's time point: sample taken at primary tumor resection. Sequencing covered unsorted whole RNA taken from tumor, nontumor lung or frozen PBMC. The sample in question was PBMCs, obtained at surgery. These receptors originate from a male donor with early-stage non-small cell lung cancer.

This clonotype was counted ten times or more. V is TRBV5-1 and J is TRBJ1-1; D is undetermined. The length of the CDR3 is 14 residues. Trimming cost V 0 bases and J 4 bases, with 10 bases left between them. CDR1 and CDR2 from the germline V gene are SGHRS and YFSETQ. CDR3 sequence reads: CASSLVDVGTEAFF. CDR3 coding DNA: TGCGCCAGCAGCTTGGTTGATGTTGGCACTGAAGCTTTCTTT.

This clonotype was counted at least ten times. The genes are TRBV29-1 and TRBJ1-1; D ambiguous. V was shortened by 4 bases and J by 2 bases, with 11 bases between the two germline ends. Germline V CDR1 and CDR2: SQVTM, ANQGSEA. The CDR3 length is 13 residues. The chain's CDR3 is CSVVRQANTEAFF. Written as DNA, the CDR3 is TGCAGCGTTGTAAGGCAGGCTAACACTGAAGCTTTCTTT. Full variable domain (rest looked up from reference TRBV29-1 and TRBJ1-1): SAVISQKPSRDICQRGTSLTIQCQVDSQVTMMFWYRQQPGQSLTLIATANQGSEATYESGFVIDKFPISRPNLTFSTLTVSNMSPEDSSIYLCSVVRQANTEAFFGQGTRLTVV.

This clonotype was counted many times. The chain combines TRBV5-1 with TRBJ1-4; D is unresolved. Germline CDR1 is SGHRS and CDR2 is YFSETQ. CDR3 length equals 13 residues. V lost 4 bases to trimming and J lost 8 bases, with 12 bases between them. CDR3 DNA: TGCGCCAGCAGCCCCGGCCCGGGAGAAAAACTGTTTTTT. This translates into CASSPGPGEKLFF. Combining the CDR3 with reference TRBV5-1 and TRBJ1-4 gives the whole variable domain KAGVTQTPRYLIKTRGQQVTLSCSPISGHRSVSWYQQTPGQGLQFLFEYFSETQRNKGNFPGRFSGRQFSNSRSEMNVSTLELGDSALYLCASSPGPGEKLFFGSGTQLSVL.

This clonotype has just a few counts. A much larger clone lies one base from this, so it may be a read error. V gene TRBV28 combines with J gene TRBJ1-3, with D uncertain. Germline V gene sequence: CDR1 MDHEN, CDR2 SYDVKM. V gave up 7 bases and J gave up 6 bases, with 7 bases separating them. The CDR3 is made up of 11 amino acids. CDR3 in DNA: TGTGCCAGCATTTTCAAAAACACCATATATTTT. Its translation: CASIFKNTIYF.

This clonotype was detected a few times. One base away lies a much larger clone, so this may be a sequencing read error. The chain links TRBV7-2 to TRBJ2-3; 11 bases are a match to TRBD2. Germline V gene sequence: CDR1 SGHTA, CDR2 FQGNSA. V dropped 5 bases and J dropped 3; count of bases not matched to a gene: 4. There are 15 residues in the CDR3. CDR3 sequence reads: CASSPWTSGTDTQYF. For the CDR3, the DNA is TGTGCCAGCAGCCCGTGGACTAGCGGGACAGATACGCAGTATTTT.

This clonotype was observed many times. This chain uses TRBV28 with TRBJ1-2, with D possibly TRBD1 on 6 matching bases. The CDR3 is made up of 15 amino acids. The germline V gene has CDR1 MDHEN and CDR2 SYDVKM. V was pared by 7 bases and J by 0 bases, with 15 bases between. CDR3 in amino acids: CASTGGGVANYGYTF. CDR3 nucleotides: TGTGCCAGCACTGGGGGGGGCGTTGCTAACTATGGCTACACCTTC.

This clonotype was seen repeatedly, ten times or more. This chain uses TRBV6-6 with TRBJ1-6, with D hard to call. This CDR3 has 12 residues. Trimming took 7 bases from V and 8 from J, leaving 9 bases between them. Germline CDR1 reads MNHNY; CDR2 reads SVGAGI (reference sequence). CDR3 DNA sequence: TGTGCCAGCAACCTGCCTGATTCACCCCTCCACTTT. Encoded protein: CASNLPDSPLHF.

Many counts were recorded for this clonotype. This chain links TRBV29-1 with TRBJ2-1; the match to TRBD2 covers 10 bases. CDR1 and CDR2 (germline): SQVTM, ANQGSEA. Trimming removed 7 bases from V and 0 bases from J; junction bases left unmatched: 6. The CDR3 totals 15 residues. The CDR3 protein is CSGILAGGSYNEQFF. In DNA, the CDR3 is TGCAGCGGGATTTTAGCGGGAGGCTCCTACAATGAGCAGTTCTTC.

The genes are TRBV10-3 and TRBJ2-7; 7 bases line up with TRBD2. Unmatched junction bases numbered 6, after V lost 9 bases and J lost 7 bases. Per germline, CDR1 ENHRY and CDR2 SYGVKD. The CDR3 runs to 11 residues. The CDR3 protein is CAIRTGGEQYF. CDR3 bases: TGTGCCATAAGGACGGGGGGTGAGCAGTACTTC.

This clonotype has a count of ten or more. The chain recombines TRBV4-2 with TRBJ2-6, with TRBD1 as a possible D gene (5 bases). V gave up 2 bases and J gave up 2 bases, with 10 bases separating them. Per the germline V gene, CDR1 is LGHNA and CDR2 is YNFKEQ. The CDR3 is 16 residues long. For the CDR3, the DNA is TGTGCCAGCAGCCAACAGGGCCTAGCTGGGGCCAACGTCCTGACTTTC. Its protein product is CASSQQGLAGANVLTF.

This clonotype was recorded at least ten times. The chain combines TRBV2 with TRBJ1-3; possibly TRBD1 for D (6 bases). CDR1 and CDR2 from the germline V gene are SNHLY and FYNNEI. The V end was cut by 6 bases, the J end by 1 base, with 7 bases between. The CDR3 is made up of 13 amino acids. CDR3 nucleotides: TGTGCCAGCAGGGGACAATCTGGAAACACCATATATTTT. Translation: CASRGQSGNTIYF.

This clonotype was seen repeatedly, ten times or more. The gene calls are TRBV6-6 and TRBJ1-4; no clear D gene. Between the trimmed V and J ends, which lost 5 bases and 8 bases, there was a span of 12 bases. CDR1 MNHNY and CDR2 SVGAGI come from the germline V gene (reference sequence). There are 13 residues in the CDR3. CDR3 sequence reads: CASSASLGEKLFF. The CDR3 DNA is TGTGCCAGCAGTGCATCGCTGGGCGAAAAACTGTTTTTT.

A few counts support this clonotype. This chain joins TRBV28 and TRBJ2-7; D is possibly TRBD2 (7 bases). The CDR3 spans 15 residues. Trimming cost V 5 bases and J 3 bases, with 17 bases left between them. Germline CDR1 reads MDHEN; CDR2 reads SYDVKM. In DNA form, the CDR3 reads TGTGCCAGCAGTCCGTCGGGGGGCATAGGCTACGAGCAGTACTTC. It yields the protein CASSPSGGIGYEQYF. The full variable domain, completed using reference TRBV28 and TRBJ2-7, is DVKVTQSSRYLVKRTGEKVFLECVQDMDHENMFWYRQDPGLGLRLIYFSYDVKMKEKGDIPEGYSVSREKKERFSLILESASTNQTSMYLCASSPSGGIGYEQYFGPGTRLTVT.

This sequence joins TRBV12-3 or TRBV12-4 and TRBJ2-4; D remains ambiguous. V was trimmed by 6 bases and J by 15 bases, leaving 18 bases between them. CDR3 length equals 12 residues. The CDR3, as DNA: TGTGCCAGCAGCACCTCGACTCCCAAGACGTACTTC. It specifies CASSTSTPKTYF.

In its sample, this clonotype ranks as medium-sized. The chain combines TRBV20-1 with TRBJ2-5, with 12 bases aligning to TRBD2. CDR1 DFQATT and CDR2 SNEGSKA come from the germline V gene (reference sequence). V was pared by 3 bases and J by 4 bases, with 3 bases of the junction left unmatched. This CDR3 comprises 14 residues. In DNA form, the CDR3 reads TGCAGTGCTAGGCTAGCGGGAGGGCGAGAGACCCAGTACTTC. Translating it yields CSARLAGGRETQYF.

This clonotype was seen ten or more times. The chain uses TRBV4-1 and TRBJ2-2; TRBD2 matches 10 bases. This CDR3 spans 18 amino acids. V lost 5 bases and J lost 0; bases outside the gene matches: 9. Germline CDR1 reads MGHRA; CDR2 reads YSYEKL. CDR3 sequence (DNA): TGCGCCAGCAGCAGACAAATAGCGGGAGGAACGAACACCGGGGAGCTGTTTTTT. Protein: CASSRQIAGGTNTGELFF.

This rearrangement joins TRBV7-6 to TRBJ2-5; 14 nucleotides line up with TRBD2. The CDR3 runs 18 residues. V lost 5 bases, J lost 4 bases, and 12 bases stayed unmatched. Germline V gene data show CDR1 as SGHVS and CDR2 as FNYEAQ. The CDR3 spells CASSRLAGGPLSGETQYF. CDR3 nucleotides: TGTGCCAGCAGCAGACTAGCGGGAGGGCCGCTGTCTGGAGAGACCCAGTACTTC.

V gene TRBV5-1 combines with J gene TRBJ2-1, with TRBD1 as a possible D gene (6 bases). The CDR3 consists of 14 residues. Trimming shortened V by 4 bases and J by 1 base, and 9 bases separated the two germline ends. Germline CDR1 is SGHRS and CDR2 is YFSETQ. CDR3 residues: CASSPRGSYNEQFF. CDR3 in DNA: TGCGCCAGCAGCCCCAGGGGTTCCTACAATGAGCAGTTCTTC.

The CDR3 reads CASSLEGQTEAFF. The CDR3 DNA follows: TGTGCCAGCAGCTTAGAAGGACAAACTGAAGCTTTCTTT. The chain recombines TRBV11-3 with TRBJ1-1; possibly TRBD1 for D (5 bases). Germline CDR1 is SGHNT and CDR2 is YENEEA. The V gene lost 0 bases and the J gene lost 5 bases, with 7 bases spanning the gap. This CDR3 comprises 13 residues.

This clonotype was counted many times. The V call is TRBV6-6, the J call TRBJ1-2, with unresolved D. The CDR3 contains 14 residues. Germline lookup yields CDR1 MNHNY and CDR2 SVGAGI (reference sequence). Trimming left V 0 bases short and J 8 bases short, with 13 bases between. CDR3 sequence reads: CASSYSRVRGGYTF. The CDR3 coding sequence is TGTGCCAGCAGTTACTCGCGGGTCAGAGGGGGCTACACCTTC.